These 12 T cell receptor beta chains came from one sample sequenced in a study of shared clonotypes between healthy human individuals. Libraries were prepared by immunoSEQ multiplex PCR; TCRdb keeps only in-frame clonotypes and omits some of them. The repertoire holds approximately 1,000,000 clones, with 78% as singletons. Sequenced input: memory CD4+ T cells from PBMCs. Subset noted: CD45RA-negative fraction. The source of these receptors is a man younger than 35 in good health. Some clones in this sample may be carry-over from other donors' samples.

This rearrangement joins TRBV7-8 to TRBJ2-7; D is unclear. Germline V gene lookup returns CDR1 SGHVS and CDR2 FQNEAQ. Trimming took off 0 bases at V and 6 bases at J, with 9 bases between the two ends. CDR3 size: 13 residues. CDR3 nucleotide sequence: TGTGCCAGCAGCTTAGCGCCGTGGGTCGAGCAGTACTTC. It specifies CASSLAPWVEQYF.

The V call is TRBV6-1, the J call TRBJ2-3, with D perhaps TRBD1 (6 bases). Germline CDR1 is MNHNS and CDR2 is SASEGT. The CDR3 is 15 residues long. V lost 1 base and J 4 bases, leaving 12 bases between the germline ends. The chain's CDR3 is CASSEGQVIADTQYF. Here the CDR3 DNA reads TGTGCCAGCAGTGAAGGACAGGTAATCGCAGATACGCAGTATTTT.

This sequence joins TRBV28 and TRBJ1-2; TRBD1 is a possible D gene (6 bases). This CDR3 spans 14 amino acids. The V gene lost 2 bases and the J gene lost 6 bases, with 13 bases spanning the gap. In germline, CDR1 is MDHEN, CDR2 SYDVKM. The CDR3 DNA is TGTGCCAGCAGTTTACAGGGGCGCGGGAATGGCTACACCTTC. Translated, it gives CASSLQGRGNGYTF.

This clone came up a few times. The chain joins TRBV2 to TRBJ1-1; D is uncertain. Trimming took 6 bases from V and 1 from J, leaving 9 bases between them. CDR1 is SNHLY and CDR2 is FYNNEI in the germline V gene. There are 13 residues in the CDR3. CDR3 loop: CASRPGRNTEAFF. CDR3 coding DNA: TGTGCCAGCAGGCCGGGCAGGAACACTGAAGCTTTCTTT.

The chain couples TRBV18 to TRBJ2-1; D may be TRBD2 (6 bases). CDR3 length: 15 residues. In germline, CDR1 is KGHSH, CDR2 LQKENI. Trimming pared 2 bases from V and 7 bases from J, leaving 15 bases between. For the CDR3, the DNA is TGTGCCAGCTCACCAAACGGACTGGGAGGTAATGAGCAGTTCTTC. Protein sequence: CASSPNGLGGNEQFF.

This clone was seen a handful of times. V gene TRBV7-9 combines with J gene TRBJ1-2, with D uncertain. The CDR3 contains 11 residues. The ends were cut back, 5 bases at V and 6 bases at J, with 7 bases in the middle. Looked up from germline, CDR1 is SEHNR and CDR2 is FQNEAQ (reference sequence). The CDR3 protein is CASSTRDGYTF. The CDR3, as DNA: TGTGCCAGCAGCACCAGAGATGGCTACACCTTC.

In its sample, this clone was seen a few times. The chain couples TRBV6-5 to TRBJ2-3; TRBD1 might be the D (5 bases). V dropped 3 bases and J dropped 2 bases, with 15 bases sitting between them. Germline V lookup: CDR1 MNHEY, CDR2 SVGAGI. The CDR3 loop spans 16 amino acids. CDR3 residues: CASSYSLGASTDTQYF. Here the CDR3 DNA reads TGTGCCAGCAGTTATAGTTTAGGGGCCTCCACAGATACGCAGTATTTT.

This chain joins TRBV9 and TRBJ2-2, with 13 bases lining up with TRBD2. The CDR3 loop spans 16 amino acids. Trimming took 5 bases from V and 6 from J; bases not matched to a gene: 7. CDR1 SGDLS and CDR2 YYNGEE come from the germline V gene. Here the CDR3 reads CASSYGLAGEAGELFF. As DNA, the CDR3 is TGTGCCAGCAGTTATGGACTAGCGGGAGAGGCCGGGGAGCTGTTTTTT.

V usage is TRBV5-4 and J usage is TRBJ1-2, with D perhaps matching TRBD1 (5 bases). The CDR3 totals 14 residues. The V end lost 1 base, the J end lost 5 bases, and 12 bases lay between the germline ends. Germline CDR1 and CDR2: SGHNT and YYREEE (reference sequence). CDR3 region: CASSLSRAGYGYTF. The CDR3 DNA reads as TGTGCCAGCAGCTTGTCCAGGGCAGGGTATGGCTACACCTTC.

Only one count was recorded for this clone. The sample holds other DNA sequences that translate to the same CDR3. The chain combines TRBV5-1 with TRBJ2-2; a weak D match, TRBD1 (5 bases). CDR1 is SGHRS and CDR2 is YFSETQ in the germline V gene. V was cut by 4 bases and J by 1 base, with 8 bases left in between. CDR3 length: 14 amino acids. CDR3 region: CASSLTGNTGELFF. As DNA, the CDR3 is TGCGCCAGCAGCCTCACAGGGAACACCGGGGAGCTGTTTTTT.

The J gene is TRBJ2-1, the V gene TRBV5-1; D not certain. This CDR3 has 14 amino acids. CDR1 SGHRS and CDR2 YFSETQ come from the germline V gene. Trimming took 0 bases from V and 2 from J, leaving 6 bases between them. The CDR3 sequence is CASSLALAYNEQFF. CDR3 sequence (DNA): TGCGCCAGCAGCTTGGCCTTGGCCTACAATGAGCAGTTCTTC.

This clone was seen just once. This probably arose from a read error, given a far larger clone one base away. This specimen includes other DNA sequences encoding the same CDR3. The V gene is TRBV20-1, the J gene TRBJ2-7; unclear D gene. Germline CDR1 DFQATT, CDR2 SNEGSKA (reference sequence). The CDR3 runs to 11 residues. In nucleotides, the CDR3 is TGCAGCGCTAGTGGGTTTCTCGAGCAGTACTTC. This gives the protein CSASGFLEQYF.